A single sample is the source of the 6 T cell receptor beta chains below, sequenced in a study of shared clonotypes between healthy human individuals (dated by TCRdb to the early 2020s). To prepare the library, the immunoSEQ multiplex PCR assay was applied. The immuneACCESS repertoire file appears here via TCRdb, limited to in-frame rearrangements. These files lack a portion of the clones; in checked studies, under half of the deficit traces to unresolved V genes, and the cause of the others is not known. Recorded for this sample are approximately 600,000 clones; about 95% of them occurred a single time. The top ten clones comprise about 0.11% of the sample. CD8 naive samples consisted of CD45RO-negative cells that were positively selected for CCR7, yielding a CD45RA+CCR7+ population without TemRA cells. Input material: naive CD8+ T cells sorted from blood. The intended sense of this specimen's cell subset or site label: CD45RA+CCR7+. The receptors were sampled from a woman in her 30s in good health.

The gene calls are TRBV29-1 and TRBJ1-1; TRBD1 aligns across 8 bases. The CDR3 is 14 residues long. Unmatched junction bases numbered 4, after V lost 3 bases and J lost 1 base. Germline V gene lookup returns CDR1 SQVTM and CDR2 ANQGSEA. CDR3 residues: CSVDTGQGNTEAFF. The CDR3 nucleotides are TGCAGCGTTGACACAGGACAGGGGAACACTGAAGCTTTCTTT.

The chain couples TRBV27 to TRBJ2-7, with 8 bases aligning to TRBD2. The CDR3 runs 15 residues. Germline-derived CDR1 and CDR2 are MNHEY and SMNVEV (reference sequence). After removal of 5 bases from V and 5 bases from J, the junction contained 11 bases not matched to a gene. Here the CDR3 reads CASSLQREGLDEQYF. The CDR3 coding sequence is TGTGCCAGCAGTCTCCAACGGGAGGGCCTCGACGAGCAGTACTTC.

The chain has TRBV19 and TRBJ2-7, with 10 bases lining up with TRBD1. This CDR3 is 14 amino acids long. Germline CDR1 and CDR2: LNHDA and SQIVND (reference sequence). The junction had 5 bases not matched to a gene; V was cut back by 3 bases and J by 6 bases. CDR3 protein: CASSIGTGVFEQYF. The DNA for the CDR3 is TGTGCCAGTAGTATCGGGACAGGGGTCTTCGAGCAGTACTTC.

This chain uses TRBV21-1 with TRBJ2-1. TRBV21-1 is an annotated pseudogene. The CDR3 has 20 residues. CDR3 nucleotide sequence: TGTGCCAGCAGCAAAGACCGGACCTCTTCCCGGACCTGGACCTACAATGAGCAGTTCTTC. It codes for CASSKDRTSSRTWTYNEQFF.

The rearrangement uses TRBV6-5 and TRBJ2-3; D unclear. V was clipped by 6 bases and J by 1 base, with 8 bases between them. CDR3 length: 13 residues. CDR1 and CDR2 from the germline V gene are MNHEY and SVGAGI. The CDR3 region is CASRRTRTDTQYF. The CDR3 coding sequence is TGTGCCAGCAGACGGACGCGCACAGATACGCAGTATTTT.

J is TRBJ2-3 and V is TRBV25-1, with D perhaps matching TRBD1 (5 bases). Germline-derived CDR1 and CDR2 are MGHDK and SYGVNS. Trimming removed 5 bases from V and 7 bases from J, with 16 bases in between. The CDR3 runs 14 residues. DNA of the CDR3: TGTGCCAGCAGTTTTGGGGCCTTTGCGTATACGCAGTATTTT. Translation gives CASSFGAFAYTQYF. The whole variable domain, remainder taken from reference TRBV25-1 and TRBJ2-3, is EADIYQTPRYLVIGTGKKITLECSQTMGHDKMYWYQQDPGMELHLIHYSYGVNSTEKGDLSSESTVSRIRTEHFPLTLESARPSHTSQYLCASSFGAFAYTQYFGPGTRLTVL.